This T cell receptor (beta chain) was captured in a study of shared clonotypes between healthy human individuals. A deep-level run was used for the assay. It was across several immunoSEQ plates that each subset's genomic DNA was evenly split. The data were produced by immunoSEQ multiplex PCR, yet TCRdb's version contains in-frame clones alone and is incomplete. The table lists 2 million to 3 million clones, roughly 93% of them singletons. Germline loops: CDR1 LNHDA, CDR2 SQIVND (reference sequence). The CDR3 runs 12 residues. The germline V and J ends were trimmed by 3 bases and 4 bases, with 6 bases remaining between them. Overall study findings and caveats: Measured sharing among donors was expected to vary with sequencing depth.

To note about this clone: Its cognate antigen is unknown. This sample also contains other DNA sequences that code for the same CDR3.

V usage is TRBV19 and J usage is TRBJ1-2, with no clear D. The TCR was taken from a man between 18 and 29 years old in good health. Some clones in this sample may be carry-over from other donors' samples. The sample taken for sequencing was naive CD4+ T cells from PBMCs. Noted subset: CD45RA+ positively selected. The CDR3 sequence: CASSILGYGYTF. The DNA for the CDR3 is TGTGCCAGTAGTATTTTGGGCTATGGCTACACCTTC.